The clone carrying this TCR beta chain was observed many times. The source of the sample is a study of T cells of healthy individuals. This CDR3 spans 13 amino acids. V was clipped by 2 bases and J by 6 bases; unmatched bases: 2. The germline V gene encodes CDR1 SGHTA and CDR2 FQGNSA. MiXCR, run by TCRdb on the 5' RACE reads, gives a single entry per CDR3 protein. The sample has about 82,000 distinct CDR3 sequences; approximately 5.4% are singletons. The V call is TRBV7-2, the J call TRBJ1-1; 8 bases line up with TRBD1. This sequence was found in a female donor in good health. The CDR3: CASSLQGASEAFF. The CDR3 DNA reads TGTGCCAGCAGCTTACAGGGGGCCTCTGAAGCTTTCTTT.